This TCR beta chain was observed in a study of T cell responses to AZD1222 COVID-19 vaccine. General study points: After the peak T cell response, and only then, were repertoires sampled. The span of vaccine-associated CD4 TCRs extended across spike, with dominance at 160-218 and 743-854. After two AZD1222 doses, spike-specific TCR breadth and depth rose versus day 0.

Generated by immunoSEQ multiplex PCR, the TCRdb table keeps only in-frame clones and is missing some. Of about 96,000 clones in the sample, 85% to 90% were seen once. Trimming stripped 2 bases from V and 7 bases from J, with 15 bases between. Per the germline V gene, CDR1 is GTSNPN and CDR2 is SVGIG (reference sequence). This CDR3 comprises 14 residues. This clone was counted a single time. No antigen is known for it. The chain uses TRBV30 and TRBJ2-1; D call uncertain. Source: peripheral blood, taken on day 0 of AZD1222 vaccination. The clonotype comes from an adult in good health. CDR3 DNA sequence: TGTGCCTGGAGTTCAAGAACTTCGGGTAATGAGCAGTTCTTC. Protein product: CAWSSRTSGNEQFF.